What follows are 5 T cell receptor beta chains derived from one specimen sequenced in a study of T-cell reconstitution after alpha-beta-depleted transplantation in children. Unique molecular identifiers were used to barcode this TCRbeta library. TCRdb reprocessed the PCR reads via MiXCR and lists one record per CDR3 protein. The repertoire holds about 260,000 distinct CDR3 sequences, with 6.5% to 9% as singletons. The sequencing here drew on PBMCs, mostly from graft donor cells, taken 180 days after TCRalphabeta/CD19-depleted stem cell transplant. The source of these receptors is a male patient younger than 18 who had a stem cell transplant for acute lymphoblastic leukemia, so the T cells may come from the graft donor.

The chain carries TRBV5-6 and TRBJ1-4, with D perhaps matching TRBD1 (5 bases). The CDR3 length is 15 residues. CDR1 is SGHDT, CDR2 YYEEEE, per germline. V lost 0 bases to trimming and J lost 1 base, with 7 bases between them. As DNA, the CDR3 is TGTGCCAGCAGCTTGGACAGGAGAACTAATGAAAAACTGTTTTTT. Its protein is CASSLDRRTNEKLFF. The full variable domain, with the rest looked up from reference TRBV5-6 and TRBJ1-4, is DAGVTQSPTHLIKTRGQQVTLRCSPKSGHDTVSWYQQALGQGPQFIFQYYEEEERQRGNFPDRFSGHQFPNYSSELNVNALLLGDSALYLCASSLDRRTNEKLFFGSGTQLSVL.

This clonotype was found many times. This chain connects TRBV28 to TRBJ1-1; D ambiguous. Germline assignment: CDR1 MDHEN and CDR2 SYDVKM. Trimming left V 5 bases short and J 3 bases short, with 10 bases between. This CDR3 has 13 residues. This CDR3 reads CASSPRTHTEAFF. The CDR3 nucleotides read TGTGCCAGCAGTCCACGGACCCACACTGAAGCTTTCTTT. Variable domain in full (rest from reference TRBV28 and TRBJ1-1): DVKVTQSSRYLVKRTGEKVFLECVQDMDHENMFWYRQDPGLGLRLIYFSYDVKMKEKGDIPEGYSVSREKKERFSLILESASTNQTSMYLCASSPRTHTEAFFGQGTRLTVV.

At least ten counts were recorded for this clonotype. CDR3 sequence reads: CASSSGTAWGYGYTF. CDR3 DNA: TGTGCCAGCAGCTCCGGGACGGCCTGGGGCTATGGCTACACCTTC. The J gene is TRBJ1-2, the V gene TRBV5-5, with TRBD1 as a possible D gene (5 bases). Germline lookup yields CDR1 SGHKS and CDR2 YYEKEE (reference sequence). Trimming cost V 3 bases and J 4 bases, with 16 bases left between them. The CDR3 totals 15 residues.

At least ten counts were recorded for this clonotype. V gene TRBV29-1 combines with J gene TRBJ2-3; no clear D gene. The V and J ends lost 8 bases and 3 bases respectively, with 12 bases between them. The CDR3 is 12 amino acids. From germline, CDR1 is SQVTM and CDR2 ANQGSEA. The CDR3 nucleotides read TGCAGCACCCGACACCAGACAGATACGCAGTATTTT. Amino acid sequence: CSTRHQTDTQYF.

The sample holds many counts of this clonotype. CDR3 DNA sequence: TGTGCCAGCAGCGTAGAGAAGGGAAGCCACGAGCAGTACTTC. Translation gives CASSVEKGSHEQYF. This chain connects TRBV9 to TRBJ2-7; D remains unclear. The CDR3 spans 14 residues. Trimming cost V 0 bases and J 5 bases, with 12 bases left between them. Per germline, CDR1 SGDLS and CDR2 YYNGEE.